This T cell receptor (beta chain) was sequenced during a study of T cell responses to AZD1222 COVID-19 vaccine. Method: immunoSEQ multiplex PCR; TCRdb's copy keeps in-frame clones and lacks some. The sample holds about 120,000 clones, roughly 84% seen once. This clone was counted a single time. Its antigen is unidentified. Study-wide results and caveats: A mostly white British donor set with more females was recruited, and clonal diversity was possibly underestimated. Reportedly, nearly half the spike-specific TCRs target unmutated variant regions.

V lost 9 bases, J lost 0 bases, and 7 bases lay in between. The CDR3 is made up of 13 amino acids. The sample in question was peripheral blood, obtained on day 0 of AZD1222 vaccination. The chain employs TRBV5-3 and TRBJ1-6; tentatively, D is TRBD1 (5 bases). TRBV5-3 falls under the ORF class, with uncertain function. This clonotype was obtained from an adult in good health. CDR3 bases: TGTGCCAACCAGGGCTCCTATAATTCACCCCTCCACTTT. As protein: CANQGSYNSPLHF.